This TCR beta chain was documented in a study of control samples from healthy donors and cancer patients. Germline V gene sequence: CDR1 LGHDT, CDR2 YNNKEL (reference sequence). The CDR3 totals 14 residues. With V trimmed by 5 bases and J by 4 bases, 7 bases remained unmatched. The table came from immunoSEQ multiplex PCR; TCRdb's copy has only in-frame clones and leaves some out. The sample carries roughly 130,000 clones, 75% to 95% recorded once. The chain recombines TRBV3-1 (or the pseudogene TRBV3-2) with TRBJ1-2; 7 positions agree with TRBD1. Sequencing input: blood. This TCR derives from a man aged 18 to 29 in good health. This CDR3 is CASSDDRVTYGYTF. CDR3 coding DNA: TGTGCCAGCAGCGATGACAGGGTGACCTATGGCTACACCTTC.